This TCR beta chain was found in a study of T cell repertoires in cytomegalovirus infection. Study context: CMV infection together with matching HLA type was indicated by public TCR beta signatures. General study results and limits: Cumulated frequencies of public TCR beta families served to identify carriers of CMV plus the relevant HLA. HLA-C-restricted CMV-specific TCR beta clonotypes prevailed in the ex vivo response.

This clonotype showed up many times. Antigen unknown. After removal of 5 bases from V and 1 base from J, the junction contained 15 bases not matched to a gene. This CDR3 region has 20 residues. The germline gives CDR1 SGHVS, CDR2 FQNEAQ. TCRdb re-called the reads with MiXCR, one entry per CDR3 protein. The table includes approximately 250,000 distinct CDR3 sequences, 6.5% detected once. The J gene is TRBJ2-1, the V gene TRBV7-8; 12 positions match TRBD1. The clonotype originates from a human donor in good health (CMV status not recorded). Some clones in this sample may be carry-over from other donors' samples. Sample: PBMCs. CDR3 nucleotides: TGTGCCAGCAGCCCAGGTTTTCCGGGACAGGGGGCAACGTCCTACAATGAGCAGTTCTTC. Amino acid sequence: CASSPGFPGQGATSYNEQFF.